This TCR beta chain was obtained from a study of CD8+CD57+ T cells in acquired aplastic anemia. Whole-study context: When averaged, DNA from sorted CD4+ and CD8+ cells came to around 3 ug. General observations from the study: Patients had around 30 CD8+ CDR3 sequences in common with controls (the shared set). A significant difference in CD8+ Simpson's diversity between patients and controls was not found.

TCR beta VDJ and CDR3 profiling used genomic DNA as template. In TCRdb, the reads were re-called with MiXCR into one record per CDR3 protein. Here the sample spans some 120,000 distinct CDR3 sequences, 45% to 60% being singletons. Germline CDR1 and CDR2: SNHLY and FYNNEI. The CDR3 sequence is 14 residues long. The germline V and J ends were trimmed by 3 bases and 3 bases, with 9 bases remaining between them. All patients picked for sequencing had shown, by flow cytometry, an expansion of CD8+CD57+ cells. Points on this clonotype: As yet, its antigen is unknown.

The chain joins TRBV2 to TRBJ1-5, with D maybe TRBD1 (5 bases). The receptor was derived from a human donor with aplastic anemia. Sequencing was carried out using sorted CD4+, CD8+, or CD8+CD57+ T cells (not recorded which) from PBMCs. The CDR3 nucleotides are TGTGCCAGCAGTGAGGGGGGTAACAATCAGCCCCAGCATTTT. It is translated as CASSEGGNNQPQHF. The variable domain in full, completed from reference TRBV2 and TRBJ1-5, reads EPEVTQTPSHQVTQMGQEVILRCVPISNHLYFYWYRQILGQKVEFLVSFYNNEISEKSEIFDDQFSVERPDGSNFTLKIRSTKLEDSAMYFCASSEGGNNQPQHFGDGTRLSIL.